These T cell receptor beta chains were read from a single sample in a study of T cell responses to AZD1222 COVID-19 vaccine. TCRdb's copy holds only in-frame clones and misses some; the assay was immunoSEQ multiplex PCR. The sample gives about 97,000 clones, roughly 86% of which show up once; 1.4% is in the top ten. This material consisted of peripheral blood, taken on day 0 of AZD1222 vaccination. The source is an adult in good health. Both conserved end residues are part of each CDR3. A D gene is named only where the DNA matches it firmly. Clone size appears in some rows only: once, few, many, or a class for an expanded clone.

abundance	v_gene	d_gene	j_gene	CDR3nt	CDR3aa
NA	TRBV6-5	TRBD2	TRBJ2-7	TGTGCCAGCGGAGCGGGAGAAGTTTTGGAGCAGTACTTC	CASGAGEVLEQYF
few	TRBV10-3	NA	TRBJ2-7	TGTGCCACGTCGGTTGGCCCCGGCTCCTACGAGCAGTACTTC	CATSVGPGSYEQYF
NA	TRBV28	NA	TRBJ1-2	TGTGCCAGCAGTTTATCCGGGGTTAATGGCTACACCTTC	CASSLSGVNGYTF
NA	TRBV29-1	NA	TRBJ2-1	TGCAGCGCCTCGAGGAATGAGCAGTTCTTC	CSASRNEQFF
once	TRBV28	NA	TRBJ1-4	TGTGCCAGCAGTCAACAGGGAGTGGCTGAAAAACTGTTTTTT	CASSQQGVAEKLFF
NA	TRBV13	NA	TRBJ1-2	TGTGCCAGCAGCTCCTCTCTACGTTGGCAGGAACCCTCCTCGGACTATGGCTACACCTTC	CASSSSLRWQEPSSDYGYTF
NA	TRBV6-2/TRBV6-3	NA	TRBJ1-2	TGTGCCAGCAGTTACTCACAGGGATTTGGCTACACCTTC	CASSYSQGFGYTF
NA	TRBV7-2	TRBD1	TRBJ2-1	TGTGCCAGCAGCTTAGTCGGTGACAGGGGGTACAATGAGCAGTTCTTC	CASSLVGDRGYNEQFF
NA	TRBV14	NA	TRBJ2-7	TGTGCCAGCAGCCAAACCTACGAGCAGTACTTC	CASSQTYEQYF
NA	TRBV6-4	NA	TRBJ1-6	TGTGCCAGCAGTGACCCAAGGACAGTCGGGAATTCACCCCTCCACTTT	CASSDPRTVGNSPLHF
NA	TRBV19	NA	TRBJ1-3	TGTGCCAGTAGTATAGGATCTGGAAACACCATATATTTT	CASSIGSGNTIYF
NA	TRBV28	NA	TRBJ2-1	TGTGCCAGCAGTAAGGGGCTTAATGAGCAGTTCTTC	CASSKGLNEQFF
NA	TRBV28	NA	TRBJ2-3	TGTGCCAGCAGTTTTGGGCAGGAAAGCACAGATACGCAGTATTTT	CASSFGQESTDTQYF
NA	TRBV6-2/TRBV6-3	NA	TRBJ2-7	TGTGCCAGCAGTTACGGCGGCGGGCTACGGGAGCAGTACTTC	CASSYGGGLREQYF
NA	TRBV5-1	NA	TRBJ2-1	TGCGCCAGCAGCTCGGTAATTGGACACCACAATGAGCAGTTCTTC	CASSSVIGHHNEQFF
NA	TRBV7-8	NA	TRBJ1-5	TGTGCCAGCAGCTCCCCAAATCAGCCCCAGCATTTT	CASSSPNQPQHF
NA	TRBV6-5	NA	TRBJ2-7	TGTGCCATAGAAGACACCGCGACCTACGAGCAGTACTTC	CAIEDTATYEQYF
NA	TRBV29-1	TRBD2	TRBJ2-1	TGCAGCGTTTCGACTAGCGGATCTAATGAGCAGTTCTTC	CSVSTSGSNEQFF
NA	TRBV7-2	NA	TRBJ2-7	TGTGCCAGCAGCCCAGGGGGACTCGGCGCCTACGAGCAGTACTTC	CASSPGGLGAYEQYF
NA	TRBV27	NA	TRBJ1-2	TGTGCCACAAGACAGGCAGGGTTTGGCTACACCTTC	CATRQAGFGYTF
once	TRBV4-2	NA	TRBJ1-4	TGTGCCAGCAGCCCCTGGGACGCCCCCCCGAATGAAAAACTGTTTTTT	CASSPWDAPPNEKLFF
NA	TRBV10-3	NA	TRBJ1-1	TGTGCCATCACCCTCGGGGCCACAGGGTTTCGGAACACTGAAGCTTTCTTT	CAITLGATGFRNTEAFF
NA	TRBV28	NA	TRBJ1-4	TGTGCCAGCAGTTTTAGGGGGTCATGGAGAGTAACTAATGAAAAACTGTTTTTT	CASSFRGSWRVTNEKLFF
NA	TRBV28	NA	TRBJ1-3	TGTGCCAGCAGTTCCGGACGGGGCTCTGGAAACACCATATATTTT	CASSSGRGSGNTIYF
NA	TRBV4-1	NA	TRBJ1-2	TGCGCCAGCAGCCAAAGGGACTATGGCTACACCTTC	CASSQRDYGYTF
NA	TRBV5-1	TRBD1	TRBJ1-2	TGCGCCAGCAGCTTGCTTCGGACAGGGGATAACTATGGCTACACCTTC	CASSLLRTGDNYGYTF
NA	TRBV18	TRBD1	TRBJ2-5	TGTGCCAGCTCACCACCGGTTCAGAGGGGGCGTGAGACCCAGTACTTC	CASSPPVQRGRETQYF
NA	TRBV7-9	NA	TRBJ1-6	TGTGCCAGCAGCTTAGCCGCGGGTCTCCTCCACTTT	CASSLAAGLLHF